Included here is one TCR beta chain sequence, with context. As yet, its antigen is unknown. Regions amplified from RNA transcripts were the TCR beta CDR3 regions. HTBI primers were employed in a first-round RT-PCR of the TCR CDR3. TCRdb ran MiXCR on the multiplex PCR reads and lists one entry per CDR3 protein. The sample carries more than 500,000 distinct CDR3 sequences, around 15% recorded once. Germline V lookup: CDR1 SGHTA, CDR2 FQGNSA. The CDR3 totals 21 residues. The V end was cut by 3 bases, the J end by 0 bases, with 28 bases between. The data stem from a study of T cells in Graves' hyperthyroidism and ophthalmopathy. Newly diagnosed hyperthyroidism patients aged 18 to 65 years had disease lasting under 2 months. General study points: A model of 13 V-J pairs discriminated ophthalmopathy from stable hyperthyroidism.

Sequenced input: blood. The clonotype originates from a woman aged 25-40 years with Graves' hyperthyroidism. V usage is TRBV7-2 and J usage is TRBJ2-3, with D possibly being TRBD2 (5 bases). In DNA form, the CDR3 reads TGTGCCAGCAGCTTCCGGGATGGCCAGGAACTACTCTCTTCTAGCACAGATACGCAGTATTTT. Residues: CASSFRDGQELLSSSTDTQYF.